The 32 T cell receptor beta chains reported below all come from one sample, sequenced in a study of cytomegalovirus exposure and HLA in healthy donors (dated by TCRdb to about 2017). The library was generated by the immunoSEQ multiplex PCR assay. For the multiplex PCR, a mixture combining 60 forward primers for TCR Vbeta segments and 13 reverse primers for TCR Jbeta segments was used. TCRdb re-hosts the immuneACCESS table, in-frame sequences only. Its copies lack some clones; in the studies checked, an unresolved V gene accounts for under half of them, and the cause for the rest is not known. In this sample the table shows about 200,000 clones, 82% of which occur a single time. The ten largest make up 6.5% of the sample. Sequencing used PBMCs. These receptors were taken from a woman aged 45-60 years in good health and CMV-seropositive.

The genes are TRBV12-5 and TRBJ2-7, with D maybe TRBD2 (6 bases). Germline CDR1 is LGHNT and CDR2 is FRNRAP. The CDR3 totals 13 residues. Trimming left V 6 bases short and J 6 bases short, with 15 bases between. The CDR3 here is CASGHSTEGEQYF. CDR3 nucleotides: TGTGCTAGTGGCCACTCCACGGAGGGCGAGCAGTACTTC.

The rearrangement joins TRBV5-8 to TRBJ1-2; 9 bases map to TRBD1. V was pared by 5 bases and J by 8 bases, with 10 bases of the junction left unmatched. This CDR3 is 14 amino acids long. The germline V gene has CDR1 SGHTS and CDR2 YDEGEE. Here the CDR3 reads CASSRTGTGLGYTF. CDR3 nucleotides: TGTGCCAGCAGTCGGACCGGGACAGGGTTAGGCTACACCTTC.

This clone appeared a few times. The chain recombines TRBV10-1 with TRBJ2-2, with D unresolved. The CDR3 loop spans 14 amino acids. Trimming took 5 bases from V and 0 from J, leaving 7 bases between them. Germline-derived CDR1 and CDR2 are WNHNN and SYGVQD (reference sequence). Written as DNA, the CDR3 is TGCGCCAGCAGTAATTCAGCGAACACCGGGGAGCTGTTTTTT. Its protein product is CASSNSANTGELFF.

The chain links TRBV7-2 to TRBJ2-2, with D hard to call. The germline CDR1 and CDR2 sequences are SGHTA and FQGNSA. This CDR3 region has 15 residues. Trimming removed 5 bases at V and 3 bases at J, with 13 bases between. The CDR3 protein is CASSQNSFDTGELFF. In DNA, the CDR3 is TGTGCCAGCAGCCAAAACAGTTTTGACACCGGGGAGCTGTTTTTT.

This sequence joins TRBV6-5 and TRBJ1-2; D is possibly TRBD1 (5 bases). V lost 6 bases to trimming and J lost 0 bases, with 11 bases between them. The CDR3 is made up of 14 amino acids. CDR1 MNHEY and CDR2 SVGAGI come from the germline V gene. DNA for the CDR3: TGTGCCAGCAGCAGAGGGACTTCTAACTATGGCTACACCTTC. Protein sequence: CASSRGTSNYGYTF.

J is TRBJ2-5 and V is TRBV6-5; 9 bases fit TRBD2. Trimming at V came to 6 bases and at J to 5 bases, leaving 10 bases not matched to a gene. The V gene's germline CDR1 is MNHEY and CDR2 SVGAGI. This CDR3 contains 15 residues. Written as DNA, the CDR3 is TGTGCCAGCAGGAAAGGGATAGCGGGAGTGGAGACCCAGTACTTC. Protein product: CASRKGIAGVETQYF.

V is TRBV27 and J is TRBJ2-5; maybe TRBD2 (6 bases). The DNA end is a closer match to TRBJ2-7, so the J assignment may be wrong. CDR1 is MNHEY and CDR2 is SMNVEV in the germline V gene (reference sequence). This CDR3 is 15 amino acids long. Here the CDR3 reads CASSSPRDFPYEQYF. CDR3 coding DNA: TGTGCCAGCAGTTCCCCACGGGACTTTCCCTACGAGCAGTACTTC.

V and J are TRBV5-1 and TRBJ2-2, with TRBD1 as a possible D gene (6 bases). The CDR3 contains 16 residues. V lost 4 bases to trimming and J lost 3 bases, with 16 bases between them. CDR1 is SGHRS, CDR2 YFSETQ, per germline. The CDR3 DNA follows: TGCGCCAGCAGCGCGCCCTTTCCAGGGGACACCGGGGAGCTGTTTTTT. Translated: CASSAPFPGDTGELFF.

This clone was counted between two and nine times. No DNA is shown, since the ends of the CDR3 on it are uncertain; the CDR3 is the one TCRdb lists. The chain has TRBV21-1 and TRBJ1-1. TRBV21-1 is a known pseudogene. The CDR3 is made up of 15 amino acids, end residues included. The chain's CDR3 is CASSKFWGGGTEAFF.

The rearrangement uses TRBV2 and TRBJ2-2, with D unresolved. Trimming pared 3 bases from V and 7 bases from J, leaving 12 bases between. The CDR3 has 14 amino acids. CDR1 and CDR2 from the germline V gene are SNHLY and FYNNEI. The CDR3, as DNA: TGTGCCAGCAGTGACCCAGACATAATCGGGGAGCTGTTTTTT. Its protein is CASSDPDIIGELFF.

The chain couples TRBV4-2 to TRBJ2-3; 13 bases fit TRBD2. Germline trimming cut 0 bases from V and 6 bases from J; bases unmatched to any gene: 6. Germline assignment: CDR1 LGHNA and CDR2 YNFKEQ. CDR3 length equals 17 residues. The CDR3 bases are TGTGCCAGCAGCCAAGATATGACTAGCGGGAGGATGGATACGCAGTATTTT. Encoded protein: CASSQDMTSGRMDTQYF.

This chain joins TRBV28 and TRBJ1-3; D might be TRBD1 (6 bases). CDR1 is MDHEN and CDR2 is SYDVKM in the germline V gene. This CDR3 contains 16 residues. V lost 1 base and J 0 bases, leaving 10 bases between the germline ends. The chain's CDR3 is CASSLLGGRSGNTIYF. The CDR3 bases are TGTGCCAGCAGTTTATTGGGGGGGCGCTCTGGAAACACCATATATTTT. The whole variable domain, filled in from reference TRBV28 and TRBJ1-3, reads DVKVTQSSRYLVKRTGEKVFLECVQDMDHENMFWYRQDPGLGLRLIYFSYDVKMKEKGDIPEGYSVSREKKERFSLILESASTNQTSMYLCASSLLGGRSGNTIYFGEGSWLTVV.

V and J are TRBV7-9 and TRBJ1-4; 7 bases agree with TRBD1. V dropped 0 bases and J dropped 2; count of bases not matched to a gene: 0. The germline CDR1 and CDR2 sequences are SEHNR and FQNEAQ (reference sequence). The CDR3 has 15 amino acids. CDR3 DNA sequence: TGTGCCAGCAGCTTAGCGGGACAGACTAATGAAAAACTGTTTTTT. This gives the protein CASSLAGQTNEKLFF.

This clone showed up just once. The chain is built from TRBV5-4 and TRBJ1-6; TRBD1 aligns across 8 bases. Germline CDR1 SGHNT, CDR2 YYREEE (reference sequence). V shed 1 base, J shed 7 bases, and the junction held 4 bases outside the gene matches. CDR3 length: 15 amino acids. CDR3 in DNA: TGTGCCAGCAGCTTGCGGGACAGGACAAATTCACCCCTCCACTTT. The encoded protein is CASSLRDRTNSPLHF. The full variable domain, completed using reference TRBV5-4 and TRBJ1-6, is ETGVTQSPTHLIKTRGQQVTLRCSSQSGHNTVSWYQQALGQGPQFIFQYYREEENGRGNFPPRFSGLQFPNYSSELNVNALELDDSALYLCASSLRDRTNSPLHFGNGTRLTVT.

The CDR3 sequence: CASSPQGQGTSPLHF. CDR3 in DNA: TGTGCCAGCAGTCCCCAGGGACAGGGGACTTCACCCCTCCACTTT. The chain uses TRBV2 and TRBJ1-6; TRBD1 matches 10 bases. V was clipped by 5 bases and J by 9 bases; unmatched bases: 7. The CDR3 covers 15 residues. In germline, CDR1 is SNHLY, CDR2 FYNNEI.

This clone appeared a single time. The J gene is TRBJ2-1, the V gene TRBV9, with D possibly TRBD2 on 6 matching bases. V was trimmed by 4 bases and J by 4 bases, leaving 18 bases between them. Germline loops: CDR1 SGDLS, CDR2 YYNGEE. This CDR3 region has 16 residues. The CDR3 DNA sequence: TGTGCCAGCAGCCAAGGTGGAGAGGGAGGTTACAATGAGCAGTTCTTC. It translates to CASSQGGEGGYNEQFF.

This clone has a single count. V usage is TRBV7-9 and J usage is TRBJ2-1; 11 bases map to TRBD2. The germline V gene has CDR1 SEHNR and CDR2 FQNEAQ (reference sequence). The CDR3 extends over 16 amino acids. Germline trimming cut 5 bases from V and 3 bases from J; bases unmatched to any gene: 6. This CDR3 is CASSTKLAGGYNEQFF. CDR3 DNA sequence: TGTGCCAGCAGCACAAAGCTAGCGGGGGGCTACAATGAGCAGTTCTTC.

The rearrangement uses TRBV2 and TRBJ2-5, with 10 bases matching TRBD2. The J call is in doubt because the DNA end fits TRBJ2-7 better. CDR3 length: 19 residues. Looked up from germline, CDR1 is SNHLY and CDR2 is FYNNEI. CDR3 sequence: CASSGPGTVTSGNPYEQYF. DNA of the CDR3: TGTGCCAGCAGTGGACCAGGGACAGTTACTAGCGGGAACCCCTACGAGCAGTACTTC.

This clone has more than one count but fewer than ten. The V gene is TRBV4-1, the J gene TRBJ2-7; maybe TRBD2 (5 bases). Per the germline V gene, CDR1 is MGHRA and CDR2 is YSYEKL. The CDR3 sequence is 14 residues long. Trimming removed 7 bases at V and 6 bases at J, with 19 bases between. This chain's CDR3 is CASTHGLDAGEQYF. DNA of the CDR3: TGCGCCAGCACCCACGGGCTTGATGCGGGCGAGCAGTACTTC.

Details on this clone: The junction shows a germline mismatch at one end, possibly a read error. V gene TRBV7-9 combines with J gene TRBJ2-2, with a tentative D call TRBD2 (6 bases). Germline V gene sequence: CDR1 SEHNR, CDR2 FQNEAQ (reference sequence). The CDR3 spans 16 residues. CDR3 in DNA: TGTTCCAGCAGCCTCCCTAGCGCAGCGAACACCGGGGAGCTGTTTTTT. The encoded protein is CSSSLPSAANTGELFF.

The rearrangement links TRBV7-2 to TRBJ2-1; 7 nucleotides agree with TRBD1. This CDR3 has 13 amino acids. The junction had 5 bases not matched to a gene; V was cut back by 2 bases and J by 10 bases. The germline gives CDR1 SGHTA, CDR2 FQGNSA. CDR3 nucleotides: TGTGCCAGCAGCTTAAGACAGGGCGGGGAGCAGTTCTTC. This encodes CASSLRQGGEQFF.

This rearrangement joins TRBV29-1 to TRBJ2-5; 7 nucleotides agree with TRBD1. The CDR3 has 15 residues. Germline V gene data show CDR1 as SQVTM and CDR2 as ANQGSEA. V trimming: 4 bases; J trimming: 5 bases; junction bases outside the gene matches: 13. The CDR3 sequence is CSVANRGVRVETQYF. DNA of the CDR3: TGCAGCGTTGCTAACAGGGGAGTGCGAGTGGAGACCCAGTACTTC.

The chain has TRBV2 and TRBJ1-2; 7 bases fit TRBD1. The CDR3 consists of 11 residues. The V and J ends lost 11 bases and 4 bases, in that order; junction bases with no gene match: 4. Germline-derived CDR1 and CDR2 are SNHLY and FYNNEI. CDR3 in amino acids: CAYGTVYGYTF. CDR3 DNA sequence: TGTGCCTATGGGACAGTCTATGGCTACACCTTC.

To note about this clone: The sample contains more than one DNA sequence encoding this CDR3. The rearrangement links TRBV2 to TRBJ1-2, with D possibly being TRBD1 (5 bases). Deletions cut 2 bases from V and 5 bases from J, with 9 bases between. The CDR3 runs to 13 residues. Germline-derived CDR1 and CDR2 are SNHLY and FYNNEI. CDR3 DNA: TGTGCCAGCAGTGAACAGGGCTATTATGGCTACACCTTC. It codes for CASSEQGYYGYTF.

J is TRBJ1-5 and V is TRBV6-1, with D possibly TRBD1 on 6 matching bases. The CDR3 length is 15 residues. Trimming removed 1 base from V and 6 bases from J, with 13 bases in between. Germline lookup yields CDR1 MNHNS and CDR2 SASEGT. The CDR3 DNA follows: TGTGCCAGCAGTGAAGAGGGGAGGGGGTCTCAGCCCCAGCATTTT. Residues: CASSEEGRGSQPQHF.

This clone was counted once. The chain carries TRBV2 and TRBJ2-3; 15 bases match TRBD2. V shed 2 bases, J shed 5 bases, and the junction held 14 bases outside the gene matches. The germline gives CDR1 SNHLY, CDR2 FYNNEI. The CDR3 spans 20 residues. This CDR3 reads CASSEKLPGLAGGEVDTQYF. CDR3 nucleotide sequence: TGTGCCAGCAGTGAAAAGTTGCCGGGACTAGCGGGAGGTGAGGTAGATACGCAGTATTTT. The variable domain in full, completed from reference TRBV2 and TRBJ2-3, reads EPEVTQTPSHQVTQMGQEVILRCVPISNHLYFYWYRQILGQKVEFLVSFYNNEISEKSEIFDDQFSVERPDGSNFTLKIRSTKLEDSAMYFCASSEKLPGLAGGEVDTQYFGPGTRLTVL.

Written as DNA, the CDR3 is TGTGCCTCAGGCGCGGGGCTTGATACGCAGTATTTT. Protein sequence: CASGAGLDTQYF. The chain recombines TRBV19 with TRBJ2-3; D is perhaps TRBD2 (6 bases). Per germline, CDR1 LNHDA and CDR2 SQIVND (reference sequence). The CDR3 spans 12 residues. The germline V and J ends were trimmed by 11 bases and 6 bases, with 15 bases remaining between them. The whole variable domain, filled in from reference TRBV19 and TRBJ2-3, reads DGGITQSPKYLFRKEGQNVTLSCEQNLNHDAMYWYRQDPGQGLRLIYYSQIVNDFQKGDIAEGYSVSREKKESFPLTVTSAQKNPTAFYLCASGAGLDTQYFGPGTRLTVL.

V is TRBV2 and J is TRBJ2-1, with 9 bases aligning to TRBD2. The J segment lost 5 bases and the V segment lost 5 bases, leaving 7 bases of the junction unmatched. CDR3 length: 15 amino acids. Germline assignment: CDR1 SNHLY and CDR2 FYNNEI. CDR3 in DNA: TGTGCCAGCAGTTATCGACTAGCGGCCAACAATGAGCAGTTCTTC. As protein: CASSYRLAANNEQFF.

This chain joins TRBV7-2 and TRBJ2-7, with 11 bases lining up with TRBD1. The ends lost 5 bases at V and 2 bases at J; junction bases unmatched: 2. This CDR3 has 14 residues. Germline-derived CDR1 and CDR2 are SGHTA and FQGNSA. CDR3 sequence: CASSVGQGAYEQYF. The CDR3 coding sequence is TGTGCCAGCAGCGTGGGACAGGGGGCCTACGAGCAGTACTTC.

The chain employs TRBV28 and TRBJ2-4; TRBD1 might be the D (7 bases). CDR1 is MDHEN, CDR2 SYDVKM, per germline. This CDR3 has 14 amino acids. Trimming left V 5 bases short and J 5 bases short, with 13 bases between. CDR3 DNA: TGTGCCAGCAGTCAGGGGGGCTGGGAAAACATTCAGTACTTC. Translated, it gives CASSQGGWENIQYF.

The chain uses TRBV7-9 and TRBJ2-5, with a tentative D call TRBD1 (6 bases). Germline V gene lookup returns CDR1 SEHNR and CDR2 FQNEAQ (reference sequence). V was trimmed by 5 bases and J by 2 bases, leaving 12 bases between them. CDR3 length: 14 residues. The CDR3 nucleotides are TGTGCCAGCAGCCCTCCAGGGGTTCAAGAGACCCAGTACTTC. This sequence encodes CASSPPGVQETQYF. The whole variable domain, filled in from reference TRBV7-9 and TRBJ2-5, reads DTGVSQNPRHKITKRGQNVTFRCDPISEHNRLYWYRQTLGQGPEFLTYFQNEAQLEKSRLLSDRFSAERPKGSFSTLEIQRTEQGDSAMYLCASSPPGVQETQYFGPGTRLLVL.

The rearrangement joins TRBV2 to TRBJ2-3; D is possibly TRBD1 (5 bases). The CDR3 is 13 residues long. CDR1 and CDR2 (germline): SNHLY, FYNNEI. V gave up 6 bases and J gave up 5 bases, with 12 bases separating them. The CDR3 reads CASRGPIGDTQYF. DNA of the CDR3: TGTGCCAGCAGGGGGCCGATCGGAGATACGCAGTATTTT.